One sample yielded the 21 T cell receptor beta chains listed below, sequenced in a study of control samples from healthy donors and cancer patients. Produced via immunoSEQ multiplex PCR; TCRdb's table is partial and in-frame only. The sample comprises some 160,000 clones, approximately 93% of which are singletons, and 7.5% to 8.5% rests with the top ten. The material sequenced was blood. Receptor source: a woman aged 40 to 49 in good health.

This sequence joins TRBV25-1 and TRBJ2-1; TRBD1 is a possible D gene (5 bases). V was clipped by 8 bases and J by 9 bases, with 23 bases between them. Germline CDR1 reads MGHDK; CDR2 reads SYGVNS. CDR3 length: 15 residues. As DNA, the CDR3 is TGTGCCAGCGGGCAGAGGCAGGGTGGTCTCGGTGAGCAGTTCTTC. This sequence encodes CASGQRQGGLGEQFF.

The J gene is TRBJ2-7, the V gene TRBV4-2; D might be TRBD1 (6 bases). Germline V gene sequence: CDR1 LGHNA, CDR2 YNFKEQ. CDR3 size: 14 residues. Trimming cost V 5 bases and J 7 bases, with 18 bases left between them. CDR3 sequence: CASSSGTIAGEQYF. The CDR3, as DNA: TGTGCCAGCAGCTCTGGGACAATCGCAGGAGAGCAGTACTTC.

The table lists this clone with a few counts. This rearrangement joins TRBV7-6 to TRBJ1-1, with 8 bases lining up with TRBD1. CDR1 is SGHVS, CDR2 FNYEAQ, per germline. The J segment lost 3 bases and the V segment lost 4 bases, leaving 7 bases of the junction unmatched. The CDR3 contains 15 residues. The CDR3, as DNA: TGTGCCAGCAGCTCTGACAGGGGCGGGGACACTGAAGCTTTCTTT. It codes for CASSSDRGGDTEAFF.

This chain links TRBV5-6 with TRBJ1-1; possibly TRBD1 for D (5 bases). The CDR3 sequence is 16 residues long. The V end lost 0 bases, the J end lost 6 bases, and 18 bases lay between the germline ends. CDR1 and CDR2 from the germline V gene are SGHDT and YYEEEE. CDR3 bases: TGTGCCAGCAGCTTGGGGGGTCGGGGGTCGGAGGCTGAAGCTTTCTTT. Its protein product is CASSLGGRGSEAEAFF.

The rearrangement joins TRBV11-2 to TRBJ1-2; D call uncertain. The CDR3 has 14 amino acids. Trimming stripped 5 bases from V and 2 bases from J, with 12 bases between. Germline-derived CDR1 and CDR2 are SGHAT and FQNNGV. The CDR3 nucleotides are TGTGCCAGCAGCCCAAACCGGGCCAACTATGGCTACACCTTC. Protein sequence: CASSPNRANYGYTF.

The CDR3 spells CASSFRGTEAFF. The CDR3 region has the DNA TGCGCCAGCAGCTTCAGGGGCACTGAAGCTTTCTTT. The chain combines TRBV5-1 with TRBJ1-1; tentative D call: TRBD1 (6 bases). This CDR3 spans 12 amino acids. Trimming cost V 2 bases and J 4 bases, with 6 bases left between them. Germline lookup yields CDR1 SGHRS and CDR2 YFSETQ.

A single count supports this clone. The chain combines TRBV6-2 or TRBV6-3 with TRBJ1-6; no clear D gene. In germline, CDR1 is MNHEY, CDR2 SVGEGT. V shed 2 bases and J shed 7 bases, with 9 bases lying between them. The CDR3 length is 14 residues. The CDR3 region is CASSYTVRNSPLHF. CDR3 DNA: TGTGCCAGCAGTTACACAGTTAGGAATTCACCCCTCCACTTT.

The chain couples TRBV28 to TRBJ2-7; possibly TRBD1 or TRBD2 for D (5 bases each). The CDR3 is 14 residues long. Between the trimmed V and J ends, which lost 4 bases and 4 bases, there was a span of 14 bases. The germline V gene encodes CDR1 MDHEN and CDR2 SYDVKM. CDR3 bases: TGTGCCAGCAGTTATTCAGGGAGAGTGTACGAGCAGTACTTC. This translates into CASSYSGRVYEQYF.

This clone has just a few counts. The chain is built from TRBV7-2 and TRBJ2-7; D is ambiguous. Germline CDR1 reads SGHTA; CDR2 reads FQGNSA. The CDR3 runs 10 residues. Trimming took 8 bases from V and 2 from J, leaving 4 bases between them. This CDR3 is CASGAYEQYF. In DNA form, the CDR3 reads TGTGCCAGCGGGGCCTACGAGCAGTACTTC.

The chain combines TRBV5-1 with TRBJ1-2; D unresolved. The CDR3 spans 14 residues. V was pared by 6 bases and J by 8 bases, with 20 bases between. In germline, CDR1 is SGHRS, CDR2 YFSETQ. As DNA, the CDR3 is TGCGCCAGCATCCGAGACACCGGCTTAGGCGGCTACACCTTC. It yields the protein CASIRDTGLGGYTF.

The genes are TRBV19 and TRBJ1-4, with 9 bases that match TRBD1. CDR3 length equals 15 residues. CDR1 is LNHDA and CDR2 is SQIVND in the germline V gene (reference sequence). The junction had 6 bases not matched to a gene; V was cut back by 4 bases and J by 6 bases. CDR3 protein: CASSNPRQGDEKLFF. The CDR3 DNA sequence: TGTGCCAGTAGTAATCCCCGACAGGGGGATGAAAAACTGTTTTTT.

The gene calls are TRBV18 and TRBJ2-7; D remains ambiguous. V dropped 3 bases and J dropped 2 bases, with 8 bases sitting between them. This CDR3 has 13 amino acids. Germline loops: CDR1 KGHSH, CDR2 LQKENI. The CDR3 here is CASSPPQPYEQYF. For the CDR3, the DNA is TGTGCCAGCTCACCGCCCCAACCCTACGAGCAGTACTTC.

V gene TRBV10-3 combines with J gene TRBJ1-6; the match to TRBD1 covers 9 bases. Germline V gives CDR1 ENHRY, CDR2 SYGVKD. The V segment lost 0 bases and the J segment 4 bases; nucleotides outside the gene matches: 1. The CDR3 runs 16 residues. The DNA for the CDR3 is TGTGCCATCAGTGAGTCGACAGGGGGTTATAATTCACCCCTCCACTTT. Translating it yields CAISESTGGYNSPLHF.

This clone was detected only once. The CDR3 sequence is CSVSGQLMNTEAFF. The CDR3 DNA is TGCAGCGTCTCTGGACAGCTCATGAACACTGAAGCTTTCTTT. The chain recombines TRBV29-1 with TRBJ1-1, with TRBD1 as a possible D gene (6 bases). CDR1 and CDR2 from the germline V gene are SQVTM and ANQGSEA. The length of the CDR3 is 14 residues. Trimming left V 6 bases short and J 0 bases short, with 14 bases between.

The rearrangement links TRBV19 to TRBJ1-1, with D perhaps matching TRBD1 (5 bases). Trimming pared 2 bases from V and 5 bases from J, leaving 15 bases between. The CDR3 totals 15 residues. The V gene's germline CDR1 is LNHDA and CDR2 SQIVND (reference sequence). The CDR3 reads CASSIPAGLGTEAFF. In DNA form, the CDR3 reads TGTGCCAGTAGTATACCGGCAGGGTTGGGGACTGAAGCTTTCTTT.

V gene TRBV7-9 combines with J gene TRBJ2-1; possible D gene TRBD2, 6 bases. The germline V and J ends were trimmed by 7 bases and 5 bases, with 15 bases remaining between them. The CDR3 has 14 residues. Germline-derived CDR1 and CDR2 are SEHNR and FQNEAQ (reference sequence). The CDR3 here is CASIQGGGNNEQFF. CDR3 coding DNA: TGTGCCAGCATCCAAGGAGGCGGGAACAATGAGCAGTTCTTC.

This chain links TRBV5-6 with TRBJ2-2; D is unresolved. CDR1 and CDR2 from the germline V gene are SGHDT and YYEEEE. Trimming stripped 6 bases from V and 4 bases from J, with 10 bases between. This CDR3 is 13 amino acids long. The CDR3: CASNLVRTGELFF. CDR3 bases: TGTGCCAGCAACCTCGTCCGCACCGGGGAGCTGTTTTTT.

J is TRBJ1-3 and V is TRBV7-6; TRBD1 is a possible D gene (6 bases). CDR3 length equals 16 residues. Germline V gene data show CDR1 as SGHVS and CDR2 as FNYEAQ. V was trimmed by 2 bases and J by 0 bases, leaving 11 bases between them. The CDR3 region is CASSLIGGSSGNTIYF. The CDR3 coding sequence is TGTGCCAGCAGCTTAATAGGGGGAAGCTCTGGAAACACCATATATTTT.

This clone has only one observation. The gene calls are TRBV27 and TRBJ2-6, with unresolved D. The CDR3 contains 16 residues. The germline gives CDR1 MNHEY, CDR2 SMNVEV (reference sequence). Trimming stripped 2 bases from V and 1 base from J, with 9 bases between. CDR3 nucleotide sequence: TGTGCCAGCAGTTTAAAGCCGTATTCTGGGGCCAACGTCCTGACTTTC. Protein product: CASSLKPYSGANVLTF. The variable domain in full, completed from reference TRBV27 and TRBJ2-6, reads EAQVTQNPRYLITVTGKKLTVTCSQNMNHEYMSWYRQDPGLGLRQIYYSMNVEVTDKGDVPEGYKVSRKEKRNFPLILESPSPNQTSLYFCASSLKPYSGANVLTFGAGSRLTVL.

This rearrangement joins TRBV5-1 to TRBJ1-1; D gene unclear. V lost 0 bases, J lost 0 bases, and 6 bases lay in between. Germline assignment: CDR1 SGHRS and CDR2 YFSETQ. The CDR3 is 14 residues long. In DNA form, the CDR3 reads TGCGCCAGCAGCTTGGCCATAGTGAACACTGAAGCTTTCTTT. Translated, it gives CASSLAIVNTEAFF.

The chain carries TRBV19 and TRBJ1-3; D unresolved. This CDR3 is 14 amino acids long. CDR1 and CDR2 (germline): LNHDA, SQIVND (reference sequence). V shed 1 base and J shed 3 bases, with 7 bases lying between them. As DNA, the CDR3 is TGTGCCAGTAGTATAGGGCAGATTGGAAACACCATATATTTT. This gives the protein CASSIGQIGNTIYF.